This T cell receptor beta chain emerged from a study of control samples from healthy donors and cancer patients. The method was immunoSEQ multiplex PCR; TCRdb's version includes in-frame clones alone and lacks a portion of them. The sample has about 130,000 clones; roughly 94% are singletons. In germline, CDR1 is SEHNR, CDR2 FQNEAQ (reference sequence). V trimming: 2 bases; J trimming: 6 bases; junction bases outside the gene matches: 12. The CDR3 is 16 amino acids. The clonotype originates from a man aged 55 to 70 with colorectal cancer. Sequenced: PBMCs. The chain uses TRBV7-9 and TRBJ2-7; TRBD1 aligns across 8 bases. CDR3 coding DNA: TGTGCCAGCAGCTTACTAGGGCAGGGGGCGCTATCCGAGCAGTACTTC. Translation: CASSLLGQGALSEQYF. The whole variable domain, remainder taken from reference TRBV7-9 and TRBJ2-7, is DTGVSQNPRHKITKRGQNVTFRCDPISEHNRLYWYRQTLGQGPEFLTYFQNEAQLEKSRLLSDRFSAERPKGSFSTLEIQRTEQGDSAMYLCASSLLGQGALSEQYFGPGTRLTVT.